This is a list of T cell receptor beta chains from one sample in a study of T cells in Graves' hyperthyroidism and ophthalmopathy. One entry per CDR3 protein results from TCRdb running MiXCR on the multiplex PCR reads. Of hundreds of thousands of distinct CDR3 sequences listed, about 13% are singletons. Sequencing was carried out using blood. All receptors come from a woman under 30 with Graves' hyperthyroidism. Both conserved end residues are part of each CDR3. A D gene is named only where the DNA matches it firmly. Clone size is not always given. Where it is, it says once, few, many or a class for expanded clones.

j_gene | d_gene | abundance | v_gene | CDR3nt | CDR3aa
TRBJ1-6 | NA | many | TRBV28 | TGTGCCAGCAGGAAGGCCTCCAGCTCCTATAATTCACCCCTCCACTTT | CASRKASSSYNSPLHF
TRBJ2-1 | NA | many | TRBV12-3/TRBV12-4 | TGTGCCAGCAGTTGGGGGTTAGGCTACAATGAGCAGTTCTTC | CASSWGLGYNEQFF
TRBJ1-2 | NA | many | TRBV7-2 | TGTGCCAGCAGCCAAGGGCCCACCGCGAATGGCTACACCTTC | CASSQGPTANGYTF
TRBJ2-7 | NA | NA | TRBV18 | TGTGCCAGCTCACCAGGCAGCTCGGACGAGCAGTACTTC | CASSPGSSDEQYF
TRBJ1-3 | NA | many | TRBV28 | TGTGCCAGCAGTCTAGGAGGGGCGGACACTGGAAACACCATATATTTT | CASSLGGADTGNTIYF
TRBJ1-5 | NA | many | TRBV20-1 | TGCAGTGCCCGGCGAAGGATTCAGCCCCAGCATTTT | CSARRRIQPQHF
TRBJ2-2 | TRBD2 | NA | TRBV5-1 | TGCGCCAGCAGCTCTAGCGGACTAACCGGGGAGCTGTTTTTT | CASSSSGLTGELFF
TRBJ2-2 | TRBD2 | many | TRBV20-1 | TGCAGTGCTGGGACTAGCGGGACATCCGGGGAGCTGTTTTTT | CSAGTSGTSGELFF
TRBJ1-5 | NA | many | TRBV20-1 | TGCAGTGCTAACAGGGAGAGCAATCAGCCCCAGCATTTT | CSANRESNQPQHF
TRBJ1-2 | TRBD1 | many | TRBV12-3/TRBV12-4 | TGTGCCAGCAAGGGGACAGGGTCCGGGGGCTACACCTTC | CASKGTGSGGYTF
TRBJ2-3 | NA | many | TRBV5-6 | TGTGCCAGCAGTCCTCAGGGGCGTACAGATACGCAGTATTTT | CASSPQGRTDTQYF
TRBJ2-5 | TRBD2 | many | TRBV5-1 | TGCGCCAGCATGCTAGCGGGGGACTTGGAGACCCAGTACTTC | CASMLAGDLETQYF
TRBJ2-7 | TRBD1 | few | TRBV9 | TGTGCCAGCAGCGCAACCGGGACAGTCTACGAGCAGTACTTC | CASSATGTVYEQYF
TRBJ2-3 | NA | many | TRBV7-2 | TGTGCCAGCAGCTTAGGGTCCGTTAAGGCCACAGATACGCAGTATTTT | CASSLGSVKATDTQYF
TRBJ2-1 | NA | many | TRBV19 | TGTGCCAGTAGTGGAGATGAGGGTCAAATGTTTATCTCCTACAATGAGCAGTTCTTC | CASSGDEGQMFISYNEQFF
TRBJ2-7 | NA | NA | TRBV4-1 | TGCGCCAGCAGCCAATACAACGGACTGAGCTCCTACGAGCAGTACTTC | CASSQYNGLSSYEQYF
TRBJ1-4 | TRBD1 | NA | TRBV29-1 | TGCAGCGTTCTCCGGACAGGGGCAACTAATGAAAAACTGTTTTTT | CSVLRTGATNEKLFF
TRBJ2-2 | TRBD2 | many | TRBV4-3 | TGCGCCAGCAGCCACCCAATTAGCGGGAGAGCCGGGGAGCTGTTTTTT | CASSHPISGRAGELFF
TRBJ2-4 | NA | many | TRBV7-9 | TGTGCCAGCAGCCTAGGGGGGGAGGACCGAAACATTCAGTACTTC | CASSLGGEDRNIQYF
TRBJ2-1 | TRBD2 | many | TRBV2 | TGTGCCAGCAGTCCGTCGGGGACTAGCGGGAATGAGCAGTTCTTC | CASSPSGTSGNEQFF
TRBJ1-6 | NA | many | TRBV6-2/TRBV6-3 | TGTGCCAGCAGTTCCACTGGGGTTTGGAATTCACCCCTCCACTTT | CASSSTGVWNSPLHF
TRBJ1-4 | NA | many | TRBV28 | TGTGCCAGCAGTTTGGTTCTTTCTTCCGGGACTTCTAATGAAAAACTGTTTTTT | CASSLVLSSGTSNEKLFF
TRBJ2-1 | TRBD2 | few | TRBV24-1 | TGTGCCACCAGTGGGGGGGGGACCAGGAGGGCCGATGAGCAGTTCTTC | CATSGGGTRRADEQFF
TRBJ2-7 | TRBD2 | NA | TRBV4-2 | TGTGCCAGCAGCGGAACTATAAGCGGGAGAGTCGACGAGCAGTACTTC | CASSGTISGRVDEQYF
TRBJ2-7 | NA | many | TRBV7-9 | TGTGCCAGCAGCTCCCGAGGGGGGACACCTACCTACGAGCAGCACTTC | CASSSRGGTPTYEQHF
TRBJ2-1 | TRBD2 | NA | TRBV20-1 | TGCAGTGCGAGTGAGGGGGGTCTAGCGGGGGCTTCCCTAGCATTCTTC | CSASEGGLAGASLAFF
TRBJ2-1 | NA | many | TRBV28 | TGTGCCAGCAGTGTTACCGCTCCGTCGAGCTCCTACAATGAGCAGTTCTTC | CASSVTAPSSSYNEQFF
TRBJ2-3 | NA | few | TRBV6-5 | TGTGCCAGCAGTTTGATGGGACCAGATACGCAGTATTTT | CASSLMGPDTQYF
TRBJ1-2 | NA | few | TRBV7-9 | TGTGCCAGCAGCCCGTCGGGGCGGGGGGATGGCTACACCTTC | CASSPSGRGDGYTF
TRBJ2-4 | NA | NA | TRBV7-8 | TGTGCCAGCAGCTTAACGGCGGCGGTAGGAAACATTCAGTACTTC | CASSLTAAVGNIQYF
TRBJ1-4 | TRBD1 | few | TRBV3-1 | TGTGCCAGCAGCCCCGGGTCAGGGGGCGACGAAAAACTGTTTTTT | CASSPGSGGDEKLFF
TRBJ2-2 | TRBD2 | NA | TRBV11-2 | TGTGCCAGCAGCTCAGCGGGGGGGACCGGGGAGCTGTTTTTT | CASSSAGGTGELFF
TRBJ2-3 | TRBD2 | many | TRBV3-1 | TGTGCCAGCAGCCGCCGAGCGGGGGGATTCACAGATACGCAGTATTTT | CASSRRAGGFTDTQYF
TRBJ2-7 | TRBD1 | many | TRBV12-3/TRBV12-4 | TGTGCCAGCAGTCCGCAAGGACAGGGCTACGAGCAGTACTTC | CASSPQGQGYEQYF
TRBJ2-7 | TRBD2 | many | TRBV5-1 | TGCGCCAGCAGCTTGGAGCGGGGCACCTCCTACGAGCAGTACTTC | CASSLERGTSYEQYF
TRBJ2-3 | TRBD2 | NA | TRBV6-5 | TGTGCCAGCAGTTACCCTAGCGGGGGTTCGGATACGCAGTATTTT | CASSYPSGGSDTQYF
TRBJ1-1 | NA | many | TRBV7-2 | TGTGCCAGCAGCTACACAGGAACGACTGAAGCTTTCTTT | CASSYTGTTEAFF
TRBJ1-1 | NA | many | TRBV4-2 | TGTGCCAGCAGCCAAGATCTAAGCCGCGATGAAGCTTTCTTT | CASSQDLSRDEAFF
TRBJ1-1 | NA | NA | TRBV5-1 | TGCGCCAGCAGCTTCCCGAGCACTGAAGCTTTCTTT | CASSFPSTEAFF
TRBJ1-5 | NA | many | TRBV29-1 | TGCAGCGTTGAGGAAGGTCAGCCCCAGCATTTT | CSVEEGQPQHF